This T cell receptor beta chain stems from a study of OX40 agonist ivuxolimab in advanced cancers. Some background on the complete study: Ivuxolimab was an agonistic, fully human IgG2 monoclonal antibody directed against OX40 (CD134), a costimulatory receptor. Intravenous ivuxolimab was administered to patients every 2 weeks at six dose levels: 0.01, 0.1, 0.3, 1.5, 3 and 10 mg/kg. Of the approximately 50 dose-escalation patients, hepatocellular carcinoma was present in about 20, melanoma in around 15, renal cell carcinoma in 9 and head and neck cancer in 9. A male proportion of 82.7% and a mean age of 60 years, ranging from 23 to 79, were recorded for the dose-escalation cohort. Prior anti-PD-1, anti-PD-L1 or anti-CTLA-4 therapy was permitted, and checkpoint inhibitors had been received by less than 45% of dose-escalation patients. Partial responses occurred in three dose-escalation patients, of whom one had hepatocellular carcinoma and two had cutaneous melanoma. Peripheral TCRbeta sequencing was intended to test whether TCR sequence diversity was altered and clonal T-cell expansion was caused by ivuxolimab. The paper covers the monotherapy dose-escalation part of the phase I ivuxolimab trial, which included N ≈ 50 patients. Here is what the overall study found, with its caveats: In partial responders in the 0.1-3.0 mg/kg groups, normalized peripheral clonal expansion was found to be among the lowest, especially among CD8+ T cells. Low levels of normalized T-cell clonal expansion were also seen in some nonresponding patients. At doses from 0.1 to 3.0 mg/kg, clonal expansion was seen in both CD4+ and CD8+ blood T cells between baseline and week 6. On average, CD8+ T cells showed more expanded clones than CD4+ T cells after ivuxolimab. Which antigens the clonally expanded peripheral T cells were specific for was not determined.

Via the germline V gene, CDR1 is KGHSH and CDR2 LQKENI. The CDR3 numbers 15 residues from cysteine through phenylalanine. Here the CDR3 DNA is all that survives: 45 bases in frame from base 1. Here V drops 3 bases and J drops 2 bases, and the junction holds 5 bases not matched to any gene. The trial excluded patients who had a history of autoimmune disease or were on systemic immunosuppression. Peripheral blood for TCR sequencing was collected from all dose cohorts at baseline, on cycle 4 day 1, and on cycle 7 day 1. Samples were obtained from an open-label, multicenter, first-in-human phase I dose-escalation trial of ivuxolimab. Adults with locally advanced or metastatic melanoma, renal cell carcinoma, hepatocellular carcinoma or head and neck squamous cell carcinoma were enrolled in the trial. Before TCR sequencing, CD4+ T cells and CD8+ T cells were sorted from peripheral blood as separate populations.

Genomic DNA was isolated from the sorted cells so that the TCRbeta CDR3 region could be sequenced. TCRbeta CDR3 regions were sequenced using the immunoSEQ Assay. The source is immuneACCESS, and TCRdb retained only in-frame sequences with V and J called. Part of the clones is not carried over; for the studies checked, unresolved V genes explain less than half of this, and the remainder is unexplained. The sample table lists tens of thousands of clones, roughly 90% of them with a count of one. The top ten constitute roughly 10% of the sample. A note on this clone: It has no known antigen specificity. No quality values exist for individual bases; no much larger clone is one base distant.

The clonotype comes from an adult with an advanced solid tumor such as melanoma, head and neck, liver or kidney cancer. The sequenced sample was CD4+ or CD8+ T cells sorted from blood, obtained in a trial of the OX40 agonist ivuxolimab. The sequence is built from TRBV18 and TRBJ2-3; TRBD1 matches 7 bases in the middle. The CDR3 sequence is CASSPTGQSTDTQYF. The DNA sequence reads TGTGCCAGCTCACCGACGGGACAGTCCACAGATACGCAGTATTTT.